This T cell receptor (beta chain) emerged from a study of regulatory T cells in long-lasting Graves disease. Time point: newly diagnosed GD, antithyroid drugs for less than 3 months. PBMC RNA was the source of the TCR library. Through Arm-PCR of CDR3 regions and iRepertoire HTBI primers, TCR beta libraries were built. One entry per CDR3 protein results from TCRdb running MiXCR on the multiplex PCR reads. This sample has some 500,000 distinct CDR3 sequences, with approximately 13% found just once. The CDR3 loop spans 16 amino acids. V was clipped by 2 bases and J by 9 bases; unmatched bases: 8. Germline CDR1 reads SGHAT; CDR2 reads FQNNGV. Ten or more counts support this clonotype. These data also featured in a second study, about T cells in Graves' hyperthyroidism and ophthalmopathy.

The source is a man under 40 with Graves disease. J is TRBJ2-1 and V is TRBV11-2; 12 bases align to TRBD2. The input for sequencing was peripheral blood mononuclear cells (PBMCs), taken at new diagnosis, from a patient treated with antithyroid drugs. The DNA for the CDR3 is TGTGCCAGCAGCTTAAATAGTGGACTAGCGGGATTTGAGCAGTTCTTC. Translating it yields CASSLNSGLAGFEQFF.